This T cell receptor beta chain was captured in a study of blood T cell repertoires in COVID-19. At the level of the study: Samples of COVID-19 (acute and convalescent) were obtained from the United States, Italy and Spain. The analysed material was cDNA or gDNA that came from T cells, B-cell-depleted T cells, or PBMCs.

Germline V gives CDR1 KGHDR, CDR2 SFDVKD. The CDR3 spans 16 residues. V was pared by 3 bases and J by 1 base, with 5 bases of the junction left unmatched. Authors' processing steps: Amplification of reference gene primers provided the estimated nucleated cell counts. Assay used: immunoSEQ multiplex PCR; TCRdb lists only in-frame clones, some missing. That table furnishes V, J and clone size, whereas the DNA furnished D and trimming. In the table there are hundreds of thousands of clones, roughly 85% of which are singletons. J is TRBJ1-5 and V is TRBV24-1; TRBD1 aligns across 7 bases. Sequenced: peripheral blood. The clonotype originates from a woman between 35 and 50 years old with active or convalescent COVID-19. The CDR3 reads CATSDHRQGSNQPQHF. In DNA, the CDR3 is TGTGCCACCAGTGATCATCGACAGGGAAGCAATCAGCCCCAGCATTTT.